This is a list of T cell receptor beta chains from one sample in a study of OX40 agonist ivuxolimab in advanced cancers. Measured with immunoSEQ multiplex PCR; TCRdb has only the in-frame clones, and not every one. The data contain roughly 70,000 clones, 87% of them singletons. Here the sequenced sample was CD4+ or CD8+ T cells sorted from blood, taken in a trial of the OX40 agonist ivuxolimab. The receptors derive from an adult with an advanced solid tumor such as melanoma, head and neck, liver or kidney cancer. CDR3s include the opening cysteine and the closing phenylalanine or tryptophan. The D gene is left open where the match is weak. Expanded clones get a size class; other rows say once, few or many, or leave the size out.

v_gene	j_gene	d_gene	abundance	CDR3aa	CDR3nt
TRBV18	TRBJ2-7	.	.	CASSPSSGSSYEQYF	TGTGCCAGCTCACCGAGCAGCGGATCCTCCTACGAGCAGTACTTC
TRBV6-1	TRBJ1-6	TRBD1	.	CASSDPGQGISPLHF	TGTGCCAGCAGTGATCCGGGACAGGGTATTTCACCCCTCCACTTT
TRBV28	TRBJ2-3	.	.	CASSRGISSADTQYF	TGTGCCAGCAGTCGGGGAATTTCAAGCGCAGATACGCAGTATTTT
TRBV28	TRBJ2-7	.	.	CASSLRLGGQYF	TGTGCCAGCAGTTTAAGACTGGGGGGGCAGTACTTC
TRBV10-3	TRBJ1-6	.	.	CATLGSSYNSPLHF	TGTGCCACACTAGGGAGCTCCTATAATTCACCCCTCCACTTT
TRBV5-6	TRBJ1-6	.	few	CASSLLTEDNSPLHF	TGTGCCAGCAGCTTGCTGACAGAGGATAATTCACCCCTCCACTTT
TRBV7-9	TRBJ2-7	.	.	CASSLTLYEQYF	TGTGCCAGCAGCTTAACCCTCTACGAGCAGTACTTC
TRBV7-8	TRBJ2-2	.	.	CASSLAGRGRSGELFF	TGTGCCAGCAGCTTAGCAGGGAGGGGGCGCAGCGGGGAGCTGTTTTTT
TRBV28	TRBJ1-2	.	.	CASSLGLYGYTF	TGTGCCAGCAGTTTGGGGCTCTATGGCTACACCTTC
TRBV7-2	TRBJ2-2	TRBD1	.	CASSRQGASTGELFF	TGTGCCAGCAGCCGACAGGGGGCTAGCACCGGGGAGCTGTTTTTT
TRBV4-3	TRBJ1-5	.	.	CASSQVYTAGPQHF	TGCGCCAGCAGCCAAGTGTACACCGCAGGGCCCCAGCATTTT
TRBV28	TRBJ1-6	TRBD1	.	CASISGQMVSPLHF	TGTGCCAGCATCTCGGGACAGATGGTTTCACCCCTCCACTTT
TRBV2	TRBJ2-2	.	.	CASRATFGTSTGELFF	TGTGCCAGCAGGGCAACCTTCGGGACCTCCACCGGGGAGCTGTTTTTT
TRBV9	TRBJ1-6	.	.	CASSLYRVDSPLHF	TGTGCCAGCAGCCTTTACAGGGTAGATTCACCCCTCCACTTT
TRBV6-1	TRBJ2-7	TRBD1	.	CASSPGQLYEQYF	TGTGCCAGCAGCCCGGGACAGCTCTACGAGCAGTACTTC
TRBV10-1	TRBJ2-3	.	.	CASSELHWDGSTDTQYF	TGCGCCAGCAGCGAGCTCCACTGGGACGGTAGCACAGATACGCAGTATTTT
TRBV7-2	TRBJ1-4	.	.	CASSSMGGRTVNEKLFF	TGTGCCAGCAGTTCTATGGGAGGTCGGACAGTTAATGAAAAACTGTTTTTT
TRBV7-3	TRBJ1-1	TRBD1	.	CASRSGGNTEAFF	TGTGCCAGCAGATCAGGGGGGAACACTGAAGCTTTCTTT
TRBV6-5	TRBJ2-3	.	.	CASSPTFPSTDTQYF	TGTGCCAGCAGTCCGACTTTCCCCAGCACAGATACGCAGTATTTT
TRBV9	TRBJ2-5	.	few	CASSVALGDYQETQYF	TGTGCCAGCAGCGTAGCGTTAGGGGACTACCAAGAGACCCAGTACTTC
TRBV18	TRBJ2-2	TRBD1	.	CASSPQGTGYTGELFF	TGTGCCAGCTCACCACAGGGGACAGGGTACACCGGGGAGCTGTTTTTT
TRBV5-1	TRBJ2-2	.	.	CASSHYGGGMNTGELFF	TGCGCCAGCAGCCACTATGGGGGAGGAATGAACACCGGGGAGCTGTTTTTT
TRBV6-6	TRBJ2-1	TRBD2	.	CASSIQLAGVHEQFF	TGTGCCAGCAGTATACAACTAGCGGGAGTCCATGAGCAGTTCTTC
TRBV7-8	TRBJ2-1	TRBD2	.	CASSRGAGNVYNEQFF	TGTGCCAGCAGCCGAGGAGCGGGGAACGTCTACAATGAGCAGTTCTTC
TRBV5-6	TRBJ2-4	.	.	CASTRISKNNKF	TGTGCCAGCACCCGGATATCGAAGAATAATAAATTC
TRBV2	TRBJ2-1	.	.	CASKYRVGEQFF	TGTGCCAGCAAATACAGGGTGGGTGAGCAGTTCTTC
TRBV21-1	TRBJ1-1	.	.	CASSYQGATEAFF	TGTGCCAGCAGCTACCAAGGGGCGACTGAAGCTTTCTTT
TRBV7-3	TRBJ2-5	.	.	CASSRTIQETQYF	TGTGCCAGCAGCCGAACGATACAAGAGACCCAGTACTTC
TRBV7-7	TRBJ2-5	TRBD1	.	CASSLEGRGRGETQYF	TGTGCTAGCAGCTTAGAGGGCAGGGGGCGAGGAGAGACCCAGTACTTC
TRBV11-2	TRBJ2-7	TRBD2	.	CASSFRTSSYEQYF	TGTGCCAGCAGCTTCCGGACTAGCAGCTACGAGCAGTACTTC
TRBV7-3	TRBJ2-5	.	.	CASSLVEGYQETQYF	TGTGCCAGCAGCTTAGTGGAAGGGTACCAAGAGACCCAGTACTTC
TRBV6-5	TRBJ2-7	TRBD1	.	CATRDRKYEQYF	TGTGCCACCAGGGACAGAAAATACGAGCAGTACTTC
TRBV4-3	TRBJ1-2	.	.	CASSQGKGRKITDYGYTF	TGCGCCAGCAGCCAGGGGAAGGGACGGAAGATAACAGACTATGGCTACACCTTC